One sample yielded the 5 T cell receptor beta chains listed below, sequenced in a study of T cells in Graves' hyperthyroidism and ophthalmopathy. Amplified TCR beta CDR3 regions came from RNA transcripts. Initially, a first-round RT-PCR of the TCR CDR3 employed the HTBI primer set. MiXCR was run by TCRdb on the multiplex PCR reads, yielding one entry per CDR3 protein. There are 350,000 to 450,000 distinct CDR3 sequences in the sample; about 15% occur only once, and approximately 11% lies in the top ten. The sequenced material came from blood. The receptor set was obtained from a woman aged 55-75 years with Graves' hyperthyroidism.

This clonotype was recorded at least ten times. The V call is TRBV20-1, the J call TRBJ2-7, with D uncertain. This CDR3 is built from 13 residues. Deletions cut 3 bases from V and 0 bases from J, with 9 bases between. The germline V gene has CDR1 DFQATT and CDR2 SNEGSKA (reference sequence). CDR3 residues: CSASRDNSYEQYF. The CDR3, as DNA: TGCAGTGCTAGCAGAGACAACTCCTACGAGCAGTACTTC.

This CDR3 is CASSQDLGVYEQYF. The CDR3 bases are TGTGCCAGCAGCCAAGATTTGGGGGTTTACGAGCAGTACTTC. V and J are TRBV14 and TRBJ2-7, with D perhaps assigned TRBD1 or TRBD2 (5 bases each). In germline, CDR1 is SGHDN, CDR2 FVKESK. Trimming took off 0 bases at V and 4 bases at J, with 10 bases between the two ends. This CDR3 is built from 14 residues.

This clonotype occurred many times. V is TRBV10-3 and J is TRBJ2-7; the match to TRBD2 covers 7 bases. This CDR3 contains 13 residues. The ends lost 6 bases at V and 5 bases at J; junction bases unmatched: 7. Germline CDR1 ENHRY, CDR2 SYGVKD. In DNA, the CDR3 is TGTGCCATCAGGGATGCGGGAGACGACGAGCAGTACTTC. It yields the protein CAIRDAGDDEQYF.

This clonotype was seen many times. The chain employs TRBV5-1 and TRBJ1-6, with 7 bases that match TRBD1. The germline gives CDR1 SGHRS, CDR2 YFSETQ. The CDR3 is 14 residues long. V was pared by 2 bases and J by 9 bases, with 5 bases of the junction left unmatched. CDR3 region: CASSFTGESSPLHF. The CDR3 coding sequence is TGCGCCAGCAGCTTCACAGGGGAGAGTTCACCCCTCCACTTT.

This clonotype was observed at least ten times. This sequence joins TRBV27 and TRBJ1-1, with 7 nucleotides matching TRBD1. This CDR3 is 15 amino acids long. The trim removed 0 bases at V and 1 base at J, leaving 2 bases unmatched. CDR1 and CDR2 (germline): MNHEY, SMNVEV (reference sequence). CDR3: CASSLSAGGNTEAFF. CDR3 nucleotide sequence: TGTGCCAGCAGTTTATCAGCAGGGGGGAACACTGAAGCTTTCTTT.